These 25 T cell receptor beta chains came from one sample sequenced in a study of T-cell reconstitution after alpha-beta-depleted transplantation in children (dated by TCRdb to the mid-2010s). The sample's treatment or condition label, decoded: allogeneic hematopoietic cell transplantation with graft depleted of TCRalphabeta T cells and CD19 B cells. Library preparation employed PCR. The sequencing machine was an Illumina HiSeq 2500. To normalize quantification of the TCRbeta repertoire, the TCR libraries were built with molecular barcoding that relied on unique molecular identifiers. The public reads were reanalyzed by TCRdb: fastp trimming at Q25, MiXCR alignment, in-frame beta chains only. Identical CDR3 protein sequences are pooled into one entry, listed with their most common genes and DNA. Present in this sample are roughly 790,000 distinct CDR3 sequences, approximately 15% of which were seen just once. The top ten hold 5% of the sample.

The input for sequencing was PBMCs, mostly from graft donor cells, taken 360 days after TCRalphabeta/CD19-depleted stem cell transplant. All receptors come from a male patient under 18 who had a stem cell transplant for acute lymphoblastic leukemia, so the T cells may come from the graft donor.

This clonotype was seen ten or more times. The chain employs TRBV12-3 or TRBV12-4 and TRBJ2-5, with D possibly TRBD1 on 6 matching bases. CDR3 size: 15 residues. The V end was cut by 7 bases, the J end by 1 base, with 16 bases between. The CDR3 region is CASKTSGTTQETQYF. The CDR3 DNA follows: TGTGCCAGCAAAACTTCCGGGACAACCCAAGAGACCCAGTACTTC.

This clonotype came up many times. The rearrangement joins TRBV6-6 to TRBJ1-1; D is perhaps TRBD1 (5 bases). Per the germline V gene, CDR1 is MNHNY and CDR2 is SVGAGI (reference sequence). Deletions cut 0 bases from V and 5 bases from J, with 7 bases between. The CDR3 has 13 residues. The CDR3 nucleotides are TGTGCCAGCAGTTACTCGGGGGGGACTGAAGCTTTCTTT. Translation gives CASSYSGGTEAFF.

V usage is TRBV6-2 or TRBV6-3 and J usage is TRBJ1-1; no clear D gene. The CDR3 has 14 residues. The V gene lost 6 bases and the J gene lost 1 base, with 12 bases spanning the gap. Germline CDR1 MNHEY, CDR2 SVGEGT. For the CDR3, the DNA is TGTGCCAGCAGGGGAACTAACAGGAACACTGAAGCTTTCTTT. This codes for CASRGTNRNTEAFF.

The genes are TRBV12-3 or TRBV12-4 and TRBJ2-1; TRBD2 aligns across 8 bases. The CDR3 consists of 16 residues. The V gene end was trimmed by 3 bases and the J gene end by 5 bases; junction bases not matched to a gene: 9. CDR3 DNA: TGTGCCAGCAGTTTTATCGGGACTAGACAAAACAATGAGCAGTTCTTC. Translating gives CASSFIGTRQNNEQFF.

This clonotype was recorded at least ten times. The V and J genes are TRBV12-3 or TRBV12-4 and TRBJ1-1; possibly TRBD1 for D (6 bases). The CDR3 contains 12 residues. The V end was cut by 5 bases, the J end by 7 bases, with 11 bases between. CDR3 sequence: CASSPGQREAFF. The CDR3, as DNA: TGTGCCAGCAGTCCTGGACAGCGTGAAGCTTTCTTT.

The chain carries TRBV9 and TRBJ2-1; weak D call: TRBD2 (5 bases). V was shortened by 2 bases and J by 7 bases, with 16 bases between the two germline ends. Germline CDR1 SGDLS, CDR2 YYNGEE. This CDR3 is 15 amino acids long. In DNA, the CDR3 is TGTGCCAGCAGCGTCGCGGGCCCGGGCCATAATGAGCAGTTCTTC. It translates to CASSVAGPGHNEQFF.

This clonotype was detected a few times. DNA for the CDR3: TGCGCCAGCAGCTTCTCTAGCGGGAGGGGCTCCTACAATGAGCAGTTCTTC. Translated, it gives CASSFSSGRGSYNEQFF. This sequence joins TRBV5-1 and TRBJ2-1, with 12 bases fitting TRBD2. V dropped 2 bases and J dropped 0; count of bases not matched to a gene: 3. The CDR3 runs to 17 residues. The germline V gene has CDR1 SGHRS and CDR2 YFSETQ.

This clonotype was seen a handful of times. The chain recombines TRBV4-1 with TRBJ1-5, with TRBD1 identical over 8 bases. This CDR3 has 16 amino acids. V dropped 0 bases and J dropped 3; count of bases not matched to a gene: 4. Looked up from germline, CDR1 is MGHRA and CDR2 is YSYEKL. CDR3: CASSQEGTGYNQPQHF. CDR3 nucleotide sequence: TGCGCCAGCAGCCAAGAAGGGACAGGCTACAATCAGCCCCAGCATTTT.

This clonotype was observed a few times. The CDR3 DNA reads TGCGCCAGCAGCTCCAGCCCCGGGACAGAAGCTTTCTTT. Its protein is CASSSSPGTEAFF. The gene calls are TRBV5-1 and TRBJ1-1, with a weak D call TRBD1 (6 bases). With 3 bases removed from V and 8 bases from J, the gap between germline ends came to 14 bases. This CDR3 has 13 amino acids. In germline, CDR1 is SGHRS, CDR2 YFSETQ.

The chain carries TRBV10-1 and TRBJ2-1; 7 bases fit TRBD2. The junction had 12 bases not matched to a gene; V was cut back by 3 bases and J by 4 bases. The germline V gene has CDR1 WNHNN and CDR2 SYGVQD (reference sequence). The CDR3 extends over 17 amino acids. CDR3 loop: CASSEGQGQREYNEQFF. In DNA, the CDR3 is TGCGCCAGCAGTGAAGGTCAGGGCCAGCGGGAATACAATGAGCAGTTCTTC.

The CDR3 protein is CASSLRPQYATSGNLLNEQFF. CDR3 coding DNA: TGCGCCAGCAGCTTGCGGCCTCAATATGCGACATCAGGGAATCTGTTGAATGAGCAGTTCTTC. This chain links TRBV5-1 with TRBJ2-1; a weak D match, TRBD1 (5 bases). This CDR3 is built from 21 residues. Germline CDR1 is SGHRS and CDR2 is YFSETQ. V lost 1 base and J lost 7, with 33 bases in between.

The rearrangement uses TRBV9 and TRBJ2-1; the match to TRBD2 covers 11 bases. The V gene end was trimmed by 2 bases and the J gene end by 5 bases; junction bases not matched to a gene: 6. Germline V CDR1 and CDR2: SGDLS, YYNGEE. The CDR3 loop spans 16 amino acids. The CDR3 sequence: CASSVMLAGGHNEQFF. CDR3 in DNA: TGTGCCAGCAGCGTCATGCTAGCGGGAGGCCACAATGAGCAGTTCTTC.

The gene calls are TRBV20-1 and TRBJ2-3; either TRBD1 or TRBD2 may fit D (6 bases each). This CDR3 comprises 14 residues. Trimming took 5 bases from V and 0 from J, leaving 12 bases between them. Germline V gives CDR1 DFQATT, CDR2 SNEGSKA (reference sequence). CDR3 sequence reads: CSAWGALSTDTQYF. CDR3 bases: TGCAGTGCTTGGGGGGCGTTAAGCACAGATACGCAGTATTTT.

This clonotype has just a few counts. The CDR3 sequence: CASSKPLSRDRANEQYF. CDR3 sequence (DNA): TGTGCCAGCAGTAAACCTCTATCCCGGGACAGGGCCAACGAGCAGTACTTC. The chain carries TRBV6-2 or TRBV6-3 and TRBJ2-7; 9 bases are a match to TRBD1. V lost 5 bases, J lost 5 bases, and 16 bases stayed unmatched. CDR1 MNHEY and CDR2 SVGEGT come from the germline V gene. The CDR3 loop spans 17 amino acids.

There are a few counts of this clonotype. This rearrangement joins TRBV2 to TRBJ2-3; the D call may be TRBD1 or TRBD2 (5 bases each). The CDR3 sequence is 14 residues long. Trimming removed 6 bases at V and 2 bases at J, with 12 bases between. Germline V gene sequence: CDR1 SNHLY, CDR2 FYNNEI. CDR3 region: CASSPSRATDTQYF. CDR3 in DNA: TGTGCCAGCAGCCCTAGCAGGGCCACAGATACGCAGTATTTT.

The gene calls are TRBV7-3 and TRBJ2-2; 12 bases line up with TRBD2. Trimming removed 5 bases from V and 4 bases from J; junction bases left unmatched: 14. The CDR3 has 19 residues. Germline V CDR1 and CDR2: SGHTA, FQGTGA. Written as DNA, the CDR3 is TGTGCCAGCAGCGTTTCCTCCGATCTAGCGGGAGGGGCCACCGGGGAGCTGTTTTTT. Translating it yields CASSVSSDLAGGATGELFF.

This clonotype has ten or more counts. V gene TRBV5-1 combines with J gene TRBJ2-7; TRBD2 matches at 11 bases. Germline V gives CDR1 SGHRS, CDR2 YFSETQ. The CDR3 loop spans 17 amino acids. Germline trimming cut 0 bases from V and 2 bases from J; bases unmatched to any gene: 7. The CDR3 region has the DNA TGCGCCAGCAGCTTGGTAGTCGGGACTAGCGGAACCTACGAGCAGTACTTC. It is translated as CASSLVVGTSGTYEQYF. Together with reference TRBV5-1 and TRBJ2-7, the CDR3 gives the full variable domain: KAGVTQTPRYLIKTRGQQVTLSCSPISGHRSVSWYQQTPGQGLQFLFEYFSETQRNKGNFPGRFSGRQFSNSRSEMNVSTLELGDSALYLCASSLVVGTSGTYEQYFGPGTRLTVT.

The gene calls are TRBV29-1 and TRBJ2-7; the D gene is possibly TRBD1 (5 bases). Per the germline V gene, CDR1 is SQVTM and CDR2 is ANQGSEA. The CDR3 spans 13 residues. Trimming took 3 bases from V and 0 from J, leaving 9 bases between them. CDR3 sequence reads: CSVDADNSYEQYF. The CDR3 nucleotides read TGCAGCGTTGATGCGGACAACTCCTACGAGCAGTACTTC.

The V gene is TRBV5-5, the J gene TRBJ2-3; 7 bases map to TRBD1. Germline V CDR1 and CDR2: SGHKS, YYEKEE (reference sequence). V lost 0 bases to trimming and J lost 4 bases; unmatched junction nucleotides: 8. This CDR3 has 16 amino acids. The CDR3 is CASSLATGVEADTQYF. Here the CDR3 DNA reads TGTGCCAGCAGCTTGGCAACAGGGGTGGAGGCAGATACGCAGTATTTT.

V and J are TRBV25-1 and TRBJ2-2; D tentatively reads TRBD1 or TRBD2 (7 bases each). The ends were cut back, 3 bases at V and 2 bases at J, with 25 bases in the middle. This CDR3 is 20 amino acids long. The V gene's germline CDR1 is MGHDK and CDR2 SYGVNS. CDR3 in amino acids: CASSEFLRTSQGVNTGELFF. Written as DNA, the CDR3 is TGTGCCAGCAGTGAGTTCCTCCGGACTAGTCAGGGGGTCAACACCGGGGAGCTGTTTTTT.

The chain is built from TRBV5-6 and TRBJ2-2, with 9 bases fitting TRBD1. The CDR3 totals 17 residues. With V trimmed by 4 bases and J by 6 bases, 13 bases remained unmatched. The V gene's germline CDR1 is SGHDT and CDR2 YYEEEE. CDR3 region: CASSTDRGTTMAGELFF. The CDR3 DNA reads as TGTGCCAGCAGCACCGACAGGGGGACCACCATGGCCGGGGAGCTGTTTTTT.

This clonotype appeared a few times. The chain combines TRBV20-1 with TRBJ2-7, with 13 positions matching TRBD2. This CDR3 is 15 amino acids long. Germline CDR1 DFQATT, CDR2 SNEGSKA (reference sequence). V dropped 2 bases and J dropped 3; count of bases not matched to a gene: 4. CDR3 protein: CSARLGTSGVYEQYF. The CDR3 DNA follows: TGCAGTGCTAGATTGGGGACTAGCGGGGTCTACGAGCAGTACTTC.

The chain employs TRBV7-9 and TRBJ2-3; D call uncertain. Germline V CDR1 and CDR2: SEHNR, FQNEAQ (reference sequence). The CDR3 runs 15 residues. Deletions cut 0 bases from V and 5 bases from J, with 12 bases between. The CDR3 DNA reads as TGTGCCAGCAGCTTAGCGTGGGTAGATGAAGATACGCAGTATTTT. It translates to CASSLAWVDEDTQYF.

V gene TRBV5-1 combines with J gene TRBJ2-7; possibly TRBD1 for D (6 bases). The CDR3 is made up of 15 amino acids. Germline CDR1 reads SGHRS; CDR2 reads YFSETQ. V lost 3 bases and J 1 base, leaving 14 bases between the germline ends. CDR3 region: CASSSGVLGSYEQYF. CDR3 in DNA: TGCGCCAGCAGCTCAGGGGTCCTCGGGTCCTACGAGCAGTACTTC.

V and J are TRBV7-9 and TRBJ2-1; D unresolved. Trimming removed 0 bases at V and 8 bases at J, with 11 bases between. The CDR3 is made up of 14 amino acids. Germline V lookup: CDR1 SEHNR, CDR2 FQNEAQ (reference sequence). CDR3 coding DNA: TGTGCCAGCAGCTTAGCTGGTACTTGGGATGAGCAGTTCTTC. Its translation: CASSLAGTWDEQFF.